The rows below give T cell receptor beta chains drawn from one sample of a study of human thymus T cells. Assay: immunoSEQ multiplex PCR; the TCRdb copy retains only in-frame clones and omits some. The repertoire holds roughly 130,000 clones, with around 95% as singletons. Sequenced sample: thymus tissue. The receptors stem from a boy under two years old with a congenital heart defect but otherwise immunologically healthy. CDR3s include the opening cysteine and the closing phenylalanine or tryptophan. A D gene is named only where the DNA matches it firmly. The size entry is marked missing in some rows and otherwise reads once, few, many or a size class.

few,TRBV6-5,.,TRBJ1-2,TGTGCCAGCAGCGGAGCTTATGGCTACACCTTC,CASSGAYGYTF
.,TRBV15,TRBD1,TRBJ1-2,TGTGCCACCAGCACCGACAGGGGCGATCCGTGGGGCTACACCTTC,CATSTDRGDPWGYTF
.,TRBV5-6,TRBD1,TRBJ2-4,TGTGCCAGCAGCTTGGGTTCAGGGGGTCGTTTAGCCAAAAACATTCAGTACTTC,CASSLGSGGRLAKNIQYF
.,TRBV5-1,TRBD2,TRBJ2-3,TGCGCCAGCAGTAGGGGCGGGGGGCCTCTCGCAGATACGCAGTATTTT,CASSRGGGPLADTQYF
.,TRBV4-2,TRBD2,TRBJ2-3,TGTGCCAGCAGCCAAAACCGGGGGGGCCACACAGATACGCAGTATTTT,CASSQNRGGHTDTQYF
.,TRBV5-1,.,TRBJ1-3,TGCGCCAGCAGAATGTGGAGTAGAGGAAACACCATATATTTT,CASRMWSRGNTIYF
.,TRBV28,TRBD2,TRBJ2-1,TGTGCCAGCAGTTTAAGGAATACTAGCGGGGTGCACAATGAGCAGTTCTTC,CASSLRNTSGVHNEQFF
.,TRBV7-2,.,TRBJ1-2,TGTGCCAGCAGCTTACAAGGGATCCGGCCAGGCTATGGCTACACCTTC,CASSLQGIRPGYGYTF
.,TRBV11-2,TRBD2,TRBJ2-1,TGTGCCAGCAGCTTAGAGCCGAACGGGACTAGCGGGGGCCACCTCGATGAGCAGTTCTTC,CASSLEPNGTSGGHLDEQFF
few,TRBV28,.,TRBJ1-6,TGTGCCAGCAGTTTTCCCAGGGTCTATAATTCACCCCTCCACTTT,CASSFPRVYNSPLHF
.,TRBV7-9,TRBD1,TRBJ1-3,TGTGCCAGCAGCCCCAACCCGACAGGGAGTTACGGAAACACCATATATTTT,CASSPNPTGSYGNTIYF
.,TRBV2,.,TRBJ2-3,TGTGCCAGCAGTCCCCGGGCCCCCCACTTCACAGATACGCAGTATTTT,CASSPRAPHFTDTQYF
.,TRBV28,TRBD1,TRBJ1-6,TGTGCCAGCGAAGACAGGGTTGATTCACCCCTCCACTTT,CASEDRVDSPLHF
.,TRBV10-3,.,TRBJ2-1,TGTGCCACGAGCACTGTGAGGAATGAGCAGTTCTTC,CATSTVRNEQFF
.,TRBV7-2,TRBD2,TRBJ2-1,TGTGCCAGCAGCTTTACCGGGACTAGCCCTCATAAACTATACAATGAGCAGTTCTTC,CASSFTGTSPHKLYNEQFF
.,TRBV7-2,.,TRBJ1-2,TGTGCCAGCCATTTACGAAGCAGGCGAATCTATGGCTACACCTTC,CASHLRSRRIYGYTF
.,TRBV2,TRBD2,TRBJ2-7,TGTGCCAGCGGGGCTCAGACTAGCGGGGGGGCCTACGAGCAGTACTTC,CASGAQTSGGAYEQYF
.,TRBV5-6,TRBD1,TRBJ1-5,TGTGCCAGCAGCCTAGGGACAGATCCTAGCAATCAGCCCCAGCATTTT,CASSLGTDPSNQPQHF
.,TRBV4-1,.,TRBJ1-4,TGCGCCAGCAGCCAAGTCCGGGTTCTGTCGAGGGAGGGAGGAAAACTGTTTTTT,CASSQVRVLSREGGKLFF
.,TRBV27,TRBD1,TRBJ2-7,TGTGCCAGCAGTTTACTAACAGGGGGCAGGCAGTACTTC,CASSLLTGGRQYF
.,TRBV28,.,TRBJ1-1,TGTGCCAGCAGTTTATGGGCGATAAACACTGAAGCTTTCTTT,CASSLWAINTEAFF
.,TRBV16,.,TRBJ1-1,TGTGCCAGCACCCGAGCAACGCTGAACACTGAAGCTTTCTTT,CASTRATLNTEAFF
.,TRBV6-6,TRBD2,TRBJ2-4,TGTGCCAGCAATCGGGGGAGGGTGTCCAAAAACATTCAGTACTTC,CASNRGRVSKNIQYF
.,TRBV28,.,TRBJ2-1,TGTGCCAGCAGTTCCCCAGGGGTAGTTACCTCGGACAATGAGCAGTTCTTC,CASSSPGVVTSDNEQFF
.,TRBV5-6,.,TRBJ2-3,TGTGCCAGCAGCTTTTGGGGGTCCCGCACAGATACGCAGTATTTT,CASSFWGSRTDTQYF
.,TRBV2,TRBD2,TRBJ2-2,TGTGCCAGCACCTCACGGTGGCAGCGGGGGGCCCCGAACACCGGGGAGCTGTTTTTT,CASTSRWQRGAPNTGELFF
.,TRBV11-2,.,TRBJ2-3,TGTGCCAGCAGCGGACCAGGATACCACCCCACGGATACGCAGTATTTT,CASSGPGYHPTDTQYF
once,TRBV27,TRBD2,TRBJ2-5,TGTGCCAGCAGCGTAACTAGCGGGGGAGGGACCCAGTACTTC,CASSVTSGGGTQYF
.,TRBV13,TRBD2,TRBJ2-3,TGTGCCAGCAGCGGGTGGACTAGCGGGGACACAGATACGCAGTATTTT,CASSGWTSGDTDTQYF
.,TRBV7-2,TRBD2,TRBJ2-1,TGTGCCAGCAGCTCCCGGGATAGCGGGGGGCTTTACAATGAGCAGTTCTTC,CASSSRDSGGLYNEQFF
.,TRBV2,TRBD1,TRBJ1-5,TGTGCCAGCAGCCCACAATTCGACAGGGGACACAATCAGCCCCAGCATTTT,CASSPQFDRGHNQPQHF
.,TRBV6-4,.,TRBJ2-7,TGTGCCAGCAGTGAGTTCCGGGGCCCCTCCTACGAGCAGTACTTC,CASSEFRGPSYEQYF
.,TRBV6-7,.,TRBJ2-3,TGTGCCAGCAGTTATAAGGTCCATACGCAGTATTTT,CASSYKVHTQYF
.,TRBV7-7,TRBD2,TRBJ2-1,TGTGCTAGCAGCCGGGCGATGGGGGGGGATGAGCAGTTCTTC,CASSRAMGGDEQFF
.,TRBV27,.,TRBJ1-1,TGTGCCAGCAGTTTTAAGGGGGAGGGCGGCACTGAAGCTTTCTTT,CASSFKGEGGTEAFF
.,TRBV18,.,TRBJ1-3,TGTGCCAGCTCACCACGTGGGAACCCTCTCTCTGGAAACACCATATATTTT,CASSPRGNPLSGNTIYF
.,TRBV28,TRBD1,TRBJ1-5,TGTGCCAGCAGTTTACCGACAGGGGTTCTCCATTATCAGCCCCAGCATTTT,CASSLPTGVLHYQPQHF
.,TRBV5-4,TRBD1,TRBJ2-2,TGTGCCAGCAGCCAGACAGGGGAGGGGGAGCTGTTTTTT,CASSQTGEGELFF
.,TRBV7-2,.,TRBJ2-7,TGTGCCAGCAGCTCCAATGCAGACTTAGCCTACGAGCAGTACTTC,CASSSNADLAYEQYF
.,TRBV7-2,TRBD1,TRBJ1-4,TGTGCCAGCAGCTTTTTGCGGACAGGGGGGAGGGAAAAACTGTTTTTT,CASSFLRTGGREKLFF
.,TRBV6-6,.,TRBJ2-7,TGTGCCAGCAGTTGTCCGGGGACGAGCTCCTACGAGCAGTACTTC,CASSCPGTSSYEQYF
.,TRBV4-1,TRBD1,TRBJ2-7,TGCGCCAGCAGCCAAGGGACAGGGGCCGGCCACGAGCAGTACTTC,CASSQGTGAGHEQYF
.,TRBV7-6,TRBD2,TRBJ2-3,TGTGCCAGCAGCCCCCTTAGGACAGGGACTAGCGGGGGTAGCACAGATACGCAGTATTTT,CASSPLRTGTSGGSTDTQYF
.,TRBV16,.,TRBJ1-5,TGTGCCAGCAGCCAATCGGACAGTTATCAGCCCCAGCATTTT,CASSQSDSYQPQHF
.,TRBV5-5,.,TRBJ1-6,TGTGCCAGCAGCCCCCGAGAAACAGGGAACAATTCACCCCTCCACTTT,CASSPRETGNNSPLHF
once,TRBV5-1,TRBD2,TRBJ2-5,TGCGCCAGCAGCTCTTGGACTAGCGGGGACCAAGAGACCCAGTACTTC,CASSSWTSGDQETQYF
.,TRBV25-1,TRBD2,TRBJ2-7,TGTGCCAGCAGTGACGGGGAGGGCGAGCAGTACTTC,CASSDGEGEQYF
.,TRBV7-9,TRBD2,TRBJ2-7,TGTGCCAGCAGCTTAGGGACTAGGGTCCACGAGCAGTACTTC,CASSLGTRVHEQYF
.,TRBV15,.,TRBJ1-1,TGTGCCACCAGCGCCCGGGTCCAGTTGAACACTGAAGCTTTCTTT,CATSARVQLNTEAFF
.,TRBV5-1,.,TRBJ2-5,TGCGCCAGCAGCTTCCCAGGGACCGTAAAAGAGACCCAGTACTTC,CASSFPGTVKETQYF
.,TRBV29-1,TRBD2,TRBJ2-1,TGCAGCGTGTTGGCTCCCGGGAGGTATGAGCAGTTCTTC,CSVLAPGRYEQFF
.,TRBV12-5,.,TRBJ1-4,TGTGCTAGTGGTTTGGTACGTTGGGCCCCGAATGAAAAACTGTTTTTT,CASGLVRWAPNEKLFF
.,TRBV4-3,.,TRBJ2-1,TGCGCCAGCAGCCAGGGGACCAATGAGCAGTTCTTC,CASSQGTNEQFF
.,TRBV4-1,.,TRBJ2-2,TGCGCCAGCAGCCAGGGGTGGGCCGGGGAGCTGTTTTTT,CASSQGWAGELFF
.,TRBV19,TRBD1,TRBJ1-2,TGTGCCAGTAGAACAAATCCGGGACAGGGGGCGAACTATGGCTACACCTTC,CASRTNPGQGANYGYTF
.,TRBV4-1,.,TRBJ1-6,TGCGCCAGCAGCCTCCACTCAGGGGATGGTGATTCACCCCTCCACTTT,CASSLHSGDGDSPLHF
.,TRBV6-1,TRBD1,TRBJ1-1,TGTGCCGGACAGGGTGAAGCTTTCTTT,CAGQGEAFF
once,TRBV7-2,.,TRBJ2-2,TGTGCCAGCAGCTTAGTAGGGCCTGGGGAGCTGTTTTTT,CASSLVGPGELFF